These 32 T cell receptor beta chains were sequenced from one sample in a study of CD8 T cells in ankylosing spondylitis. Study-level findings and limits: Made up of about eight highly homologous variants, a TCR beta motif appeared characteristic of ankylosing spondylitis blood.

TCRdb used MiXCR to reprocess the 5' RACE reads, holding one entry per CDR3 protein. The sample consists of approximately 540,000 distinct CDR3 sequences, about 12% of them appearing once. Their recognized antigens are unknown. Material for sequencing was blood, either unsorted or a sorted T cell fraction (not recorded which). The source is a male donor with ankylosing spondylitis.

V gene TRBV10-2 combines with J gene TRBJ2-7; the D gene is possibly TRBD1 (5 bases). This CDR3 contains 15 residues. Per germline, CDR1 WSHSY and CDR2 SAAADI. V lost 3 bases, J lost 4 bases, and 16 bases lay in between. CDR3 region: CASSDGPRESYEQYF. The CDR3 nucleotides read TGCGCCAGCAGTGATGGGCCCAGGGAATCTTACGAGCAGTACTTC.

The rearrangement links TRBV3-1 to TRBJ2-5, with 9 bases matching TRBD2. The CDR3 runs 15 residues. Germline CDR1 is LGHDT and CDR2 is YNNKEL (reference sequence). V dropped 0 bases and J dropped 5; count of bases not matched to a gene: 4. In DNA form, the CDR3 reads TGTGCCAGCAGCCAAGAGTTAGCGGGAGTTGAGACCCAGTACTTC. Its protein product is CASSQELAGVETQYF.

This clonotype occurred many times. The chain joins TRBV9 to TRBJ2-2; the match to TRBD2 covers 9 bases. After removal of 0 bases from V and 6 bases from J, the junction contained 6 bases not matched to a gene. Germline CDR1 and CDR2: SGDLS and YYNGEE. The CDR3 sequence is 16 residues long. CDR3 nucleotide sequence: TGTGCCAGCAGCGTAGAGGTAGCGGGAGAGTCCGGGGAGCTGTTTTTT. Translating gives CASSVEVAGESGELFF.

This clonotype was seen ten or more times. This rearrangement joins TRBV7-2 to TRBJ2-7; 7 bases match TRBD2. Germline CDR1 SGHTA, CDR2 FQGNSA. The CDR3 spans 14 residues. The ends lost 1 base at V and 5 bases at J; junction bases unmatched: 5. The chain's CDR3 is CASSLDPSGNEQYF. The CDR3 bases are TGTGCCAGCAGCTTAGATCCTAGCGGAAACGAGCAGTACTTC.

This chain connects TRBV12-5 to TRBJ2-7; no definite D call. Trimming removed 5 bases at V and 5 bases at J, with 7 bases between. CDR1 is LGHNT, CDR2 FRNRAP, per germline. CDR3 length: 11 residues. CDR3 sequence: CASGTVDEQYF. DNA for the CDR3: TGTGCTAGTGGTACGGTAGACGAGCAGTACTTC.

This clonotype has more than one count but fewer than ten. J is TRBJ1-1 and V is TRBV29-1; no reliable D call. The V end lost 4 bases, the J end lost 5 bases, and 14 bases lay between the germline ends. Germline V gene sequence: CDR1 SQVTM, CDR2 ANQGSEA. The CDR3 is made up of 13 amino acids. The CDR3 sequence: CSVVGILGTEAFF. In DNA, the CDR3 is TGCAGCGTTGTCGGGATCCTGGGTACTGAAGCTTTCTTT.

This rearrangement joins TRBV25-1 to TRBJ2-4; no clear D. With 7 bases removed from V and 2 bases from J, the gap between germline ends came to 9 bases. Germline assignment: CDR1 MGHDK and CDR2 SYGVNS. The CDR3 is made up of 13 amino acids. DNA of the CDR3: TGTGCCAGCACCGGTCCGTCCAAAAACATTCAGTACTTC. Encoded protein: CASTGPSKNIQYF.

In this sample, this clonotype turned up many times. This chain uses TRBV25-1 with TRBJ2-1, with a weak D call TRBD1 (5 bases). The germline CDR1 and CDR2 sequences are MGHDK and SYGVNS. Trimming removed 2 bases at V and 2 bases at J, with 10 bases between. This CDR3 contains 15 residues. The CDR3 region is CASSEGRAAYNEQFF. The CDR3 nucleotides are TGTGCCAGCAGTGAAGGCAGGGCCGCCTACAATGAGCAGTTCTTC.

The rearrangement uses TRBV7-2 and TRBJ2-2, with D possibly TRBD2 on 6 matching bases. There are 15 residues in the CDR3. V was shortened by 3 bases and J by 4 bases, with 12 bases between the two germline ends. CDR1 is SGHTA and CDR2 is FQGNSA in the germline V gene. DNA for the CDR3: TGTGCCAGCAGCTTCGGCCGGGGGTCCACCGGGGAGCTGTTTTTT. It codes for CASSFGRGSTGELFF.

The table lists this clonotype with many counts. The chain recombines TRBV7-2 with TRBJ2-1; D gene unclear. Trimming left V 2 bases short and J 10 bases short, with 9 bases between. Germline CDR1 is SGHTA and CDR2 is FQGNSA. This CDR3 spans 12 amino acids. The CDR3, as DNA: TGTGCCAGCAGCTTAAGTACCGAGGAGCAGTTCTTC. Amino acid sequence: CASSLSTEEQFF.

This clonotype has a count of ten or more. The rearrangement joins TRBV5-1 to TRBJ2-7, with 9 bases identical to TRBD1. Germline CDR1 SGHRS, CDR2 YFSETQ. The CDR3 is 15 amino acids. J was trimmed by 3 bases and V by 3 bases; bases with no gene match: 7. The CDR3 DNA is TGCGCCAGCAGCTCCTCCGGGACAGGGATCTACGAGCAGTACTTC. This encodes CASSSSGTGIYEQYF.

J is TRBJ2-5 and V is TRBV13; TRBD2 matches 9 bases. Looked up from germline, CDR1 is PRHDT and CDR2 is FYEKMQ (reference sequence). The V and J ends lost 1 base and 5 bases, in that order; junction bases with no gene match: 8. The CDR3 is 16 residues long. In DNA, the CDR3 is TGTGCCAGCAGCTTAGCGGGTAGCGGGAGTCCCGAGACCCAGTACTTC. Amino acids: CASSLAGSGSPETQYF.

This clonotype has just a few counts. The CDR3 coding sequence is TGTGCCAGCAGCCCTCCCCCAGGGTTCACTGAAGCTTTCTTT. Its protein product is CASSPPPGFTEAFF. The chain combines TRBV9 with TRBJ1-1; D is perhaps TRBD1 (5 bases). Looked up from germline, CDR1 is SGDLS and CDR2 is YYNGEE. The CDR3 extends over 14 amino acids. The V gene lost 4 bases and the J gene lost 4 bases, with 14 bases spanning the gap.

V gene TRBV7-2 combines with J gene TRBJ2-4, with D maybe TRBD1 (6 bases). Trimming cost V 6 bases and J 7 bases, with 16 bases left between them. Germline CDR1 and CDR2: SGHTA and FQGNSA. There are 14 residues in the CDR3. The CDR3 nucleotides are TGTGCCAGCAGACAATACCCAGGGGCGAACATTCAGTACTTC. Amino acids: CASRQYPGANIQYF.

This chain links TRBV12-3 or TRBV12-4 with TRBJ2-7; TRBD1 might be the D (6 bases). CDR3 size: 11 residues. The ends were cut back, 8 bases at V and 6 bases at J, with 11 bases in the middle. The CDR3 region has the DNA TGTGCCAGCGCGACAGGAATCGAGCAGTACGTC. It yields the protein CASATGIEQYV.

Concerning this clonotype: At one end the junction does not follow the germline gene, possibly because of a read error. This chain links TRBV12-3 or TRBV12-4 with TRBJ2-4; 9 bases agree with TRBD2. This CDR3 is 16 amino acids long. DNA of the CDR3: TGTGCCAGCAGCAAAGGCGGGGGGGTGGCCAAAAACATTCAGTCCTTC. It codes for CASSKGGGVAKNIQSF.

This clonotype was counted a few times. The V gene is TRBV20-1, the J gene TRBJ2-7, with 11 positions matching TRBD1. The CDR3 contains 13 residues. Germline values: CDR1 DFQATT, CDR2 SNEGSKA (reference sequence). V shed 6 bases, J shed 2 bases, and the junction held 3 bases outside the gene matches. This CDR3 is CSAVGQGAYEQYF. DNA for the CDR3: TGCAGTGCAGTGGGACAGGGGGCCTACGAGCAGTACTTC.

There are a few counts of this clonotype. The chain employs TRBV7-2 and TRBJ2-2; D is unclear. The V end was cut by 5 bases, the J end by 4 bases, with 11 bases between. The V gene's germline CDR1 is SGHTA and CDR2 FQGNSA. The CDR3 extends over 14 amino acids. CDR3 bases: TGTGCCAGCAGCCCCCAGGTTTTCACCGGGGAGCTGTTTTTT. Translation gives CASSPQVFTGELFF.

The CDR3 bases are TGTGCCAGTAGTCCCGGGACAGGGGAGACCTCCTACGAGCAGTACTTC. This gives the protein CASSPGTGETSYEQYF. The V call is TRBV19, the J call TRBJ2-7, with 10 bases identical to TRBD1. Germline V lookup: CDR1 LNHDA, CDR2 SQIVND (reference sequence). The CDR3 loop spans 16 amino acids. The trim removed 5 bases at V and 0 bases at J, leaving 7 bases unmatched.

The CDR3 loop is CASSMTAGRWYEQYF. CDR3 in DNA: TGTGCCAGTAGTATGACTGCAGGGCGTTGGTACGAGCAGTACTTC. V and J are TRBV19 and TRBJ2-7, with D perhaps TRBD1 (5 bases). V was cut by 3 bases and J by 4 bases, with 16 bases left in between. Germline V lookup: CDR1 LNHDA, CDR2 SQIVND (reference sequence). This CDR3 region has 15 residues.

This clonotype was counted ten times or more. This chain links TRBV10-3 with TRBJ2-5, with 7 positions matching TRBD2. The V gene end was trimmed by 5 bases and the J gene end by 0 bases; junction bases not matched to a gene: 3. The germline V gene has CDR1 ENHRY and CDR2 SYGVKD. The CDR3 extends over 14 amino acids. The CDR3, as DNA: TGTGCCATCAGTCAGACTAGCTACCAAGAGACCCAGTACTTC. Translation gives CAISQTSYQETQYF.

CDR3 sequence reads: CASSQVGVTEAFF. In nucleotides, the CDR3 is TGCGCCAGCAGCCAAGTCGGAGTCACTGAAGCTTTCTTT. The chain uses TRBV4-1 and TRBJ1-1; D gene unclear. The V and J ends lost 1 base and 4 bases respectively, with 7 bases between them. The CDR3 spans 13 residues. From germline, CDR1 is MGHRA and CDR2 YSYEKL.

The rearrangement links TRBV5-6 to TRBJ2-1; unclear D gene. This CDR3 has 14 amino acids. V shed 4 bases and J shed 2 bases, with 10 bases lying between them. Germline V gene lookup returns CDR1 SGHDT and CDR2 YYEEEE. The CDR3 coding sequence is TGTGCCAGCAGCAGCTCGTGGACCTACAATGAGCAGTTCTTC. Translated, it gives CASSSSWTYNEQFF.

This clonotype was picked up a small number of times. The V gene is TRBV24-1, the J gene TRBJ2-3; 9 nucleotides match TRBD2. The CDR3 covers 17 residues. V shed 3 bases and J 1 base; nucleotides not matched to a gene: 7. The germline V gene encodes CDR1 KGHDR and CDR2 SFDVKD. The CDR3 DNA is TGTGCCACCAGTGATCAACGACTAGCGGATCGCACAGATACGCAGTATTTT. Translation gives CATSDQRLADRTDTQYF.

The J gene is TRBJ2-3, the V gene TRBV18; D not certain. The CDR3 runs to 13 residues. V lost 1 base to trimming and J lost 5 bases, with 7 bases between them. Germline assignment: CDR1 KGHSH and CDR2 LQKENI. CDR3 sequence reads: CASSPLPEDTQYF. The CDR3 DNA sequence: TGTGCCAGCTCACCACTTCCTGAAGATACGCAGTATTTT.

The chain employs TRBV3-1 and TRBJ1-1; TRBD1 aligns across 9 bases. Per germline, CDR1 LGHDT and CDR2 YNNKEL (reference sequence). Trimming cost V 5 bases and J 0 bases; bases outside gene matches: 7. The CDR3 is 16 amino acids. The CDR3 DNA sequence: TGTGCCAGCAGCTCCAGGACAGGGGCGCTGAACACTGAAGCTTTCTTT. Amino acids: CASSSRTGALNTEAFF.

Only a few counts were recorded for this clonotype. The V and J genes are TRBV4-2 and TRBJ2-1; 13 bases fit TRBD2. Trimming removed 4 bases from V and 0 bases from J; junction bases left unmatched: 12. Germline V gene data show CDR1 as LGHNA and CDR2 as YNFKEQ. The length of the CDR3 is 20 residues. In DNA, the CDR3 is TGTGCCAGCAGCCGAAAAACAGGGACTAGCGGGATTTTCTCCTACAATGAGCAGTTCTTC. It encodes CASSRKTGTSGIFSYNEQFF.

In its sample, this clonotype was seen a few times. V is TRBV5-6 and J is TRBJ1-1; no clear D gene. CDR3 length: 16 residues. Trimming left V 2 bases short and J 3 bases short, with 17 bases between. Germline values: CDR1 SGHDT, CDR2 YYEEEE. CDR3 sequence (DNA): TGTGCCAGCAGCTTTTTGGAGGCGATTCTCTACACTGAAGCTTTCTTT. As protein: CASSFLEAILYTEAFF.

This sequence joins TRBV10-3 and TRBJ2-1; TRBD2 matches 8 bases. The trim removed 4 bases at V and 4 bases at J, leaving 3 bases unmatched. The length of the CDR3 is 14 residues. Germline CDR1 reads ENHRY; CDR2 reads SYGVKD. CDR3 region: CAISAGTRYNEQFF. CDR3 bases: TGTGCCATCAGTGCCGGGACTAGGTACAATGAGCAGTTCTTC.

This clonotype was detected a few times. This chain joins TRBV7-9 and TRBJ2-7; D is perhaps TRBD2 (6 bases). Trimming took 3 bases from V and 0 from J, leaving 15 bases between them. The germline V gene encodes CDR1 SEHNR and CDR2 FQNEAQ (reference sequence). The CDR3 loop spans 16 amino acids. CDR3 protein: CASSLMISGNSYEQYF. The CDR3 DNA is TGTGCCAGCAGCTTGATGATTAGCGGTAACTCCTACGAGCAGTACTTC.

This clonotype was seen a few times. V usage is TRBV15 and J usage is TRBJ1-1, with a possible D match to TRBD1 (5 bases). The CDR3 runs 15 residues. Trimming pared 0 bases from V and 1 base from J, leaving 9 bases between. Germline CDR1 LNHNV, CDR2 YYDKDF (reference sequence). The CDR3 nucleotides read TGTGCCACCAGCAGAGATGACAGACGGAACACTGAAGCTTTCTTT. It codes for CATSRDDRRNTEAFF.

The DNA for the CDR3 is TGTGCCAGCATAAGGACTAGCGCGAGCTCCTACAATGAGCAGTTCTTC. Its protein is CASIRTSASSYNEQFF. The chain is built from TRBV7-2 and TRBJ2-1; 9 bases are a match to TRBD2. Germline trimming cut 7 bases from V and 0 bases from J; bases unmatched to any gene: 7. The CDR3 runs 16 residues. The germline V gene encodes CDR1 SGHTA and CDR2 FQGNSA. The variable domain in full, with the rest retrieved from reference TRBV7-2 and TRBJ2-1, is GAGVSQSPSNKVTEKGKDVELRCDPISGHTALYWYRQSLGQGLEFLIYFQGNSAPDKSGLPSDRFSAERTGGSVSTLTIQRTQQEDSAVYLCASIRTSASSYNEQFFGPGTRLTVL.